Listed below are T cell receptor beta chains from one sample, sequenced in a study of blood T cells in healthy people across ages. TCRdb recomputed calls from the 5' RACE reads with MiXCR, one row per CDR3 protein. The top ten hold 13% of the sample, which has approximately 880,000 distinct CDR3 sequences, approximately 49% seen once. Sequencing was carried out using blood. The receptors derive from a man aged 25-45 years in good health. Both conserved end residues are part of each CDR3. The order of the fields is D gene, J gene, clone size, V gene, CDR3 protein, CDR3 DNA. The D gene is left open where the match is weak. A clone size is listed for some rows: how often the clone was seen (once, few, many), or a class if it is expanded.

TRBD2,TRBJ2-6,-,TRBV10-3,CAISRGAGANVLTF,TGTGCCATCAGCCGGGGGGCTGGGGCCAACGTCCTGACTTTC
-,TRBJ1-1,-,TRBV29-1,CSVERWDTEAFF,TGCAGCGTTGAAAGGTGGGACACTGAAGCTTTCTTT
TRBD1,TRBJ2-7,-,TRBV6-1,CASIGDRRGYEQYF,TGTGCCAGCATTGGGGACAGGAGAGGGTACGAGCAGTACTTC
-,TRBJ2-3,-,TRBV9,CASSRTSLTDTQYF,TGTGCCAGCAGCCGGACAAGCCTGACAGATACGCAGTATTTT
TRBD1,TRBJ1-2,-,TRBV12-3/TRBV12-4,CASSPIPGQGARSYGYTF,TGTGCCAGCAGCCCGATTCCGGGACAGGGGGCGCGAAGCTATGGCTACACCTTC
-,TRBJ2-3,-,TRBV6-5,CASSGDGATDTQYF,TGTGCCAGCAGTGGGGATGGGGCTACAGATACGCAGTATTTT
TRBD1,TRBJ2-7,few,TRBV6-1,CASSEGQHYEQYF,TGTGCCAGCAGTGAGGGACAGCACTACGAGCAGTACTTC
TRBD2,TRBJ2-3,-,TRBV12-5,CAWGGDSTDTQYF,TGTGCCTGGGGGGGGGATAGCACAGATACGCAGTATTTT
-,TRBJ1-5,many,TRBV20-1,CSARQGTNSNQPQHF,TGCAGTGCTAGACAGGGGACAAATAGCAATCAGCCCCAGCATTTT
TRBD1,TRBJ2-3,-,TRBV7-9,CASSYSTGGTADTQYF,TGTGCCAGCAGCTACTCCACAGGGGGGACTGCAGATACGCAGTATTTT
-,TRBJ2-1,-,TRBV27,CASSPTRGETQFF,TGTGCCAGCAGTCCCACCAGGGGAGAGACCCAGTTCTTC
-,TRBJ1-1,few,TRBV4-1,CASSQDGGYTEAFF,TGCGCCAGCAGCCAAGATGGGGGTTACACTGAAGCTTTCTTT
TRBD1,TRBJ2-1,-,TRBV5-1,CASSIGYGTAIYNEQFF,TGCGCCAGCAGCATTGGTTATGGGACAGCTATCTACAATGAGCAGTTCTTC
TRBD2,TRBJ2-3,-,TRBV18,CASSRLAGGKDTQYF,TGTGCCAGCTCGAGACTAGCGGGGGGCAAGGATACGCAGTATTTT
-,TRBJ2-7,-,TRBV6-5,CASSALVGSSYEQYF,TGTGCCAGCAGCGCCTTGGTGGGCAGCTCCTACGAGCAGTACTTC
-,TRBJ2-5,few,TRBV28,CASSFRQHQETQYF,TGTGCCAGCAGTTTCAGACAGCACCAAGAGACCCAGTACTTC
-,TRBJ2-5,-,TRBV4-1,CASSQPLQETQYF,TGCGCCAGCAGCCAACCCCTTCAAGAGACCCAGTACTTC
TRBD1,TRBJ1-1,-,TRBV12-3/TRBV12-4,CASSFGQGEVGEAFF,TGTGCCAGCAGTTTTGGGCAGGGGGAAGTGGGTGAAGCTTTCTTT
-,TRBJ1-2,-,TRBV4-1,CASSQPTNYGYTF,TGCGCCAGCAGCCAACCAACAAACTATGGCTACACCTTC
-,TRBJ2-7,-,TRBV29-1,CSVEEQGGYEQYF,TGCAGCGTTGAAGAACAGGGGGGGTACGAGCAGTACTTC
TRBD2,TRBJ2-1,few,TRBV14,CASSHPGGKNEQFF,TGTGCCAGCAGCCATCCGGGGGGGAAGAATGAGCAGTTCTTC
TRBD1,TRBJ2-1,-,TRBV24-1,CATSVLDRVDGEQFF,TGTGCCACCAGTGTCCTGGACAGGGTTGATGGTGAGCAGTTCTTC
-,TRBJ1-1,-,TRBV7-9,CASSLGTVPEAFF,TGTGCCAGCAGCTTAGGGACAGTACCTGAAGCTTTCTTT
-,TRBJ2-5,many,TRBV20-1,CSERAPAQETQYF,TGCAGTGAACGGGCCCCGGCGCAAGAGACCCAGTACTTC
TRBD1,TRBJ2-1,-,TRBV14,CARKTGGRNEQFF,TGTGCCAGAAAGACAGGGGGCAGAAATGAGCAGTTCTTC
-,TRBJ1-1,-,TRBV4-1,CASSPGGFGGEAFF,TGCGCCAGCAGTCCAGGCGGGTTTGGTGGTGAAGCTTTCTTT
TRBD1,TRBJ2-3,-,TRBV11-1,CASSPLTTGEFGDTQYF,TGTGCCAGCAGCCCTCTCACGACAGGGGAATTTGGAGATACGCAGTATTTT
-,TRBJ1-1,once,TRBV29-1,CSVEGEMNTEAFF,TGCAGCGTTGAAGGGGAGATGAACACTGAAGCTTTCTTT
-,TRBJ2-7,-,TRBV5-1,CASSEQVTPGEQYF,TGCGCCAGCAGCGAACAGGTCACTCCAGGCGAGCAGTACTTC
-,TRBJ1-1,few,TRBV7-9,CASSGSLVAIDRSEAFF,TGTGCCAGCAGCGGATCCTTGGTGGCTATTGATCGCTCTGAAGCTTTCTTT
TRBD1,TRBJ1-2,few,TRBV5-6,CASSPRTGRRYTF,TGTGCCAGCAGCCCCAGGACAGGGAGGCGCTACACCTTC
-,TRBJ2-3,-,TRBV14,CASSQDRDFLEDTQYF,TGTGCCAGCAGCCAAGATAGGGACTTTCTGGAGGATACGCAGTATTTT
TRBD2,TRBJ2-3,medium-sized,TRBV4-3,CASSQDRARGASVDTQYF,TGCGCCAGCAGCCAAGATCGGGCGCGGGGGGCCTCCGTAGATACGCAGTATTTT
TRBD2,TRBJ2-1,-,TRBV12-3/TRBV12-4,CASSVERGKAGNEQFF,TGTGCCAGCAGCGTCGAGCGGGGTAAAGCCGGGAATGAGCAGTTCTTC
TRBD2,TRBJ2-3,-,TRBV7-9,CASSSLLAGGGTDTQYF,TGTGCCAGCAGCTCCCTACTAGCGGGGGGCGGCACAGATACGCAGTATTTT
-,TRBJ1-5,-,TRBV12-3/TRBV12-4,CASSFEGLANQPQHF,TGTGCCAGCAGTTTCGAGGGTCTGGCAAATCAGCCCCAGCATTTT
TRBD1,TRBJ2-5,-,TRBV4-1,CASSTGRGFRETQYF,TGCGCCAGCTCCACAGGCAGGGGGTTTCGGGAGACCCAGTACTTC
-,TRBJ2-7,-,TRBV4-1,CASSQDRVRIEQYF,TGCGCCAGCAGCCAAGACAGGGTCCGCATCGAGCAGTACTTC
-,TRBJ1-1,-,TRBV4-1,CASSQVVGETEAFF,TGCGCCAGCAGCCAAGTTGTGGGGGAAACTGAAGCTTTCTTT
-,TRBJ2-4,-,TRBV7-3,CASSFEPGGGKNIQYF,TGTGCCAGCAGCTTTGAACCGGGCGGTGGCAAAAACATTCAGTACTTC
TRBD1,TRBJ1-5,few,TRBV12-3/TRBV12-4,CASSWRRGGQIYSNQPQHF,TGTGCCAGCAGCTGGCGCCGGGGGGGACAGATATATAGCAATCAGCCCCAGCATTTT
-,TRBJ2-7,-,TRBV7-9,CASSRSAGYYEQYF,TGTGCCAGCAGCCGCTCCGCGGGGTACTACGAGCAGTACTTC
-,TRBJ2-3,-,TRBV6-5,CASSYGWGTDTQYF,TGTGCCAGCAGTTATGGCTGGGGCACAGATACGCAGTATTTT
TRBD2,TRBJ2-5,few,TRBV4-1,CASSPLAGSQETQYF,TGTGCCAGCAGTCCACTAGCGGGTAGCCAAGAGACCCAGTACTTC
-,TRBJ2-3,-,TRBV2,CASREAADTQYF,TGTGCCAGCAGGGAGGCAGCAGATACGCAGTATTTT